Shown below are 24 T cell receptor beta chains from a single sample sequenced in a study of blood T cell repertoires in COVID-19. Here immunoSEQ multiplex PCR was the method, and the copy in TCRdb shows in-frame clones only, minus some. The sample has roughly 60,000 clones; 88% are singletons. The material sequenced was peripheral blood. The receptors here all came from a man in his forties or fifties with active COVID-19.

The V call is TRBV10-3, the J call TRBJ2-1; a weak D match, TRBD1 (5 bases). The CDR3 spans 12 residues. CDR1 and CDR2 (germline): ENHRY, SYGVKD. Trimming took 5 bases from V and 7 from J, leaving 9 bases between them. CDR3 nucleotides: TGTGCCATCAGTTCCAGGGTTAATGAGCAGTTCTTC. It encodes CAISSRVNEQFF.

J is TRBJ2-3 and V is TRBV4-3; 7 nucleotides line up with TRBD1. The CDR3 is 15 residues long. V was pared by 2 bases and J by 2 bases, with 4 bases of the junction left unmatched. The germline V gene has CDR1 LGHNA and CDR2 YSLEER. The CDR3 reads CASSQTQGYTDTQYF. For the CDR3, the DNA is TGCGCCAGCAGCCAAACACAGGGGTACACAGATACGCAGTATTTT.

This chain links TRBV12-3 or TRBV12-4 with TRBJ1-1; D not resolved. Between the trimmed V and J ends, which lost 1 base and 13 bases, there was a span of 16 bases. The CDR3 runs 13 residues. The CDR3 loop reads CASSLGRVVGGFF. The CDR3 nucleotides read TGTGCCAGCAGTTTAGGGCGGGTCGTGGGTGGTTTCTTT.

The rearrangement joins TRBV6-2 or TRBV6-3 to TRBJ2-5; weak D call: TRBD1 (5 bases). Germline lookup yields CDR1 MNHEY and CDR2 SVGEGT. V shed 2 bases and J shed 5 bases, with 21 bases lying between them. This CDR3 spans 17 amino acids. The CDR3 nucleotides are TGTGCCAGCAGTTACAGGCAGGGAAGTACCATACGGGAGACCCAGTACTTC. As protein: CASSYRQGSTIRETQYF.

V is TRBV18 and J is TRBJ2-3, with 7 bases identical to TRBD1. Germline V lookup: CDR1 KGHSH, CDR2 LQKENI. This CDR3 has 19 amino acids. V lost 5 bases, J lost 0 bases, and 17 bases stayed unmatched. DNA of the CDR3: TGTGCCAGCTCATCCGACGATTTCTTAAGACAGGGTAGCACAGATACGCAGTATTTT. Encoded protein: CASSSDDFLRQGSTDTQYF.

In its sample, this clone was seen a few times. CDR3 in DNA: TGTGCCAGCAGATCACAGGGGGCGCGGGAGACCCAGTACTTC. Translation gives CASRSQGARETQYF. This chain joins TRBV6-5 and TRBJ2-5; 9 nucleotides agree with TRBD1. The V segment lost 6 bases and the J segment 5 bases; nucleotides outside the gene matches: 7. The CDR3 sequence is 14 residues long. The V gene's germline CDR1 is MNHEY and CDR2 SVGAGI.

The chain carries TRBV3-1 (or the pseudogene TRBV3-2) and TRBJ2-3; TRBD2 is a possible D gene (6 bases). CDR3 length: 20 amino acids. Germline V gene lookup returns CDR1 LGHDT and CDR2 YNNKEL (reference sequence). The V end was cut by 1 base, the J end by 1 base, with 24 bases between. This CDR3 reads CASSQVVGVSTGDGTDTQYF. The CDR3 DNA reads TGTGCCAGCAGCCAAGTCGTTGGCGTTAGTACGGGGGACGGCACAGATACGCAGTATTTT.

This clone was detected once. CDR3 loop: CASSQGLAGGPYEQYF. The CDR3 DNA is TGTGCCAGCAGCCAGGGACTAGCGGGGGGGCCGTACGAGCAGTACTTC. The chain links TRBV21-1 to TRBJ2-7; the DNA was not used to check the table's D call, TRBD2. TRBV21-1 is a documented pseudogene. This CDR3 is 16 amino acids long.

The chain employs TRBV11-2 and TRBJ1-3, with TRBD1 matching 7 bases. Trimming at V came to 5 bases and at J to 0 bases, leaving 7 bases not matched to a gene. This CDR3 region has 16 residues. Germline-derived CDR1 and CDR2 are SGHAT and FQNNGV. CDR3 loop: CASSPGQSFSGNTIYF. The CDR3 DNA sequence: TGTGCCAGCAGCCCGGGACAGTCATTCTCTGGAAACACCATATATTTT.

The chain combines TRBV10-1 with TRBJ2-7; TRBD1 matches 9 bases. Germline values: CDR1 WNHNN, CDR2 SYGVQD (reference sequence). The CDR3 has 12 amino acids. The CDR3 DNA reads TGCGCGTGGACAGGGGATTTCTACGAGCAGTACTTC. This gives the protein CAWTGDFYEQYF.

The chain uses TRBV6-5 and TRBJ1-6, with a tentative D call TRBD1 (5 bases). V lost 3 bases, J lost 4 bases, and 10 bases lay in between. Germline CDR1 is MNHEY and CDR2 is SVGAGI. This CDR3 comprises 15 residues. DNA of the CDR3: TGTGCCAGCAGTTATGGACAACCATATAATTCACCCCTCCACTTT. Its translation: CASSYGQPYNSPLHF.

The J gene is TRBJ2-1, the V gene TRBV4-1, with D tentatively TRBD2 (5 bases). The CDR3 extends over 18 amino acids. Between the trimmed V and J ends, which lost 0 bases and 8 bases, there was a span of 23 bases. CDR1 and CDR2 from the germline V gene are MGHRA and YSYEKL. The CDR3 DNA reads TGCGCCAGCAGCCAAGATGGAGCTCCAGCGTCGAGAGGGCATGAGCAGTTCTTC. Protein product: CASSQDGAPASRGHEQFF.

This chain uses TRBV27 with TRBJ1-2; a possible D gene is TRBD1 (6 bases). Germline-derived CDR1 and CDR2 are MNHEY and SMNVEV (reference sequence). Trimming left V 8 bases short and J 4 bases short, with 14 bases between. The CDR3 is 13 amino acids. The CDR3 sequence: CASRGGLAYGYTF. CDR3 sequence (DNA): TGTGCCAGCCGCGGGGGGCTGGCCTATGGCTACACCTTC.

The V and J genes are TRBV5-1 and TRBJ1-1; 11 bases are a match to TRBD1. Looked up from germline, CDR1 is SGHRS and CDR2 is YFSETQ. CDR3 length: 16 amino acids. The junction had 8 bases not matched to a gene; V was cut back by 2 bases and J by 5 bases. In nucleotides, the CDR3 is TGCGCCAGCAGCTTACTTTCCGGGACAGGGGGTACTGAAGCTTTCTTT. As protein: CASSLLSGTGGTEAFF.

The chain joins TRBV6-6 to TRBJ1-5, with 9 bases aligning to TRBD1. From germline, CDR1 is MNHNY and CDR2 SVGAGI (reference sequence). The V segment lost 5 bases and the J segment 3 bases; nucleotides outside the gene matches: 5. The CDR3 is 15 residues long. As DNA, the CDR3 is TGTGCCAGCAGTCCGGGGGACAGGGACAATCAGCCCCAGCATTTT. Protein product: CASSPGDRDNQPQHF.

This chain connects TRBV4-3 to TRBJ1-2; 9 bases map to TRBD1. Germline V gives CDR1 LGHNA, CDR2 YSLEER. The CDR3 covers 15 residues. V was clipped by 3 bases and J by 5 bases; unmatched bases: 7. The DNA of the CDR3 is TGCGCCAGCAGCCAGACTAAGGACAGGGGATATGGCTACACCTTC. Residues: CASSQTKDRGYGYTF.

V and J are TRBV20-1 and TRBJ1-1; 7 bases are shared with TRBD1. The CDR3 is made up of 11 amino acids. Germline V lookup: CDR1 DFQATT, CDR2 SNEGSKA (reference sequence). The CDR3 loop reads CRAGGGTEAFF. The CDR3, as DNA: TGCAGAGCAGGGGGAGGAACTGAAGCTTTCTTT.

The rearrangement joins TRBV4-1 to TRBJ1-4; no reliable D call. Germline V lookup: CDR1 MGHRA, CDR2 YSYEKL. The CDR3 runs to 15 residues. Trimming took off 0 bases at V and 8 bases at J, with 13 bases between the two ends. CDR3 protein: CASSQERAMGEKLFF. CDR3 sequence (DNA): TGCGCCAGCAGCCAAGAGAGGGCAATGGGCGAAAAACTGTTTTTT.

This chain links TRBV14 with TRBJ1-6; 7 nucleotides align to TRBD1. Germline CDR1 and CDR2: SGHDN and FVKESK. This CDR3 is built from 18 residues. V shed 0 bases and J 4 bases; nucleotides not matched to a gene: 9. CDR3 in amino acids: CASSQDWGTGEYNSPLHF. Here the CDR3 DNA reads TGTGCCAGCAGCCAAGACTGGGGTACAGGGGAATATAATTCACCCCTCCACTTT. Looking up the rest from reference TRBV14 and TRBJ1-6 gives the full variable domain: EAGVTQFPSHSVIEKGQTVTLRCDPISGHDNLYWYRRVMGKEIKFLLHFVKESKQDESGMPNNRFLAERTGGTYSTLKVQPAELEDSGVYFCASSQDWGTGEYNSPLHFGNGTRLTVT.

The chain combines TRBV18 with TRBJ1-6, with D tentatively TRBD1 (6 bases). The V end lost 2 bases, the J end lost 6 bases, and 11 bases lay between the germline ends. Germline V gene data show CDR1 as KGHSH and CDR2 as LQKENI. CDR3 length: 15 amino acids. The CDR3 DNA reads TGTGCCAGCTCACCAGCAGGGGCTACTAATTCACCCCTCCACTTT. Its translation is CASSPAGATNSPLHF.

This chain joins TRBV28 and TRBJ1-5; D remains ambiguous. The CDR3 runs 11 residues. The ends were cut back, 7 bases at V and 7 bases at J, with 8 bases in the middle. CDR1 MDHEN and CDR2 SYDVKM come from the germline V gene. DNA for the CDR3: TGTGCCAGCACCTCGGGGCAGCCCCAGCATTTT. Encoded protein: CASTSGQPQHF.

The CDR3 coding sequence is TGTGCCAGCAGCCTATCCTCAGGGGTTGGTGGCTACACCTTC. The encoded protein is CASSLSSGVGGYTF. The chain uses TRBV11-2 and TRBJ1-2; tentative D call: TRBD1 (6 bases). The V and J ends lost 5 bases and 7 bases respectively, with 17 bases between them. This CDR3 is 14 amino acids long. Germline V gene lookup returns CDR1 SGHAT and CDR2 FQNNGV.

This clone was seen a few times. This chain connects TRBV7-2 to TRBJ1-5, with D uncertain. The CDR3 length is 16 residues. The germline V and J ends were trimmed by 1 base and 7 bases, with 17 bases remaining between them. Germline V CDR1 and CDR2: SGHTA, FQGNSA. Written as DNA, the CDR3 is TGTGCCAGCAGCTTAGGGTCATTAACAGCAACCCAGCCCCAGCATTTT. Translating it yields CASSLGSLTATQPQHF.

The V gene is TRBV20-1, the J gene TRBJ2-7; 9 bases are shared with TRBD2. The CDR3 sequence is 15 residues long. Unmatched junction bases numbered 11, after V lost 3 bases and J lost 5 bases. CDR1 is DFQATT, CDR2 SNEGSKA, per germline (reference sequence). Here the CDR3 reads CSASLLLAGSNEQYF. CDR3 DNA sequence: TGCAGTGCTAGTCTCCTCCTAGCGGGGTCTAACGAGCAGTACTTC.